The source of this T cell receptor beta chain is a study of blood T cells in healthy people across ages. The J segment lost 3 bases and the V segment lost 5 bases, leaving 11 bases of the junction unmatched. The V gene's germline CDR1 is SEHNR and CDR2 FQNEAQ (reference sequence). This CDR3 spans 18 amino acids. A second PCR of about 7 to 12 cycles used a sample-barcoded 5' primer and a J-beta primer mix. TCRdb reprocessed the 5' RACE reads with MiXCR, giving one entry per CDR3 protein. The table records 1.2 million to 1.5 million distinct CDR3 sequences, roughly 45% of them present only once. This clonotype was counted only a few times. Antigen: not known. Study-level results: Both naive CD4+ cell counts and diversity were greater in long-lived donors than in aged donors.

Input material: blood. The chain combines TRBV7-9 with TRBJ2-3, with 13 nucleotides matching TRBD2. This TCR was recovered from a young woman in good health. The CDR3 is CASSPPTGTSGDTDTQYF. Written as DNA, the CDR3 is TGTGCCAGCAGCCCGCCTACCGGGACTAGCGGGGATACAGATACGCAGTATTTT.